This entry is about one T cell receptor (beta chain). Antigen: not known. TCRdb's copy holds only in-frame clones and misses some; the assay was immunoSEQ multiplex PCR. The sample records more than 95,000 clones, about 89% being singletons. The sample originates from a study of T cell responses to AZD1222 COVID-19 vaccine. Study outcomes and limitations: Vaccine-associated CD4 TCRs ranged over spike, dominating at 160-218 and 743-854.

This CDR3 spans 17 amino acids. V shed 4 bases and J 0 bases; nucleotides not matched to a gene: 8. Looked up from germline, CDR1 is KGHDR and CDR2 is SFDVKD. V is TRBV24-1 and J is TRBJ2-5, with 9 bases aligning to TRBD2. This receptor was taken from an adult in good health. The sample in question was peripheral blood, obtained on day 0 of MenACWY control vaccination. CDR3 amino acids: CATSESGSSGDQETQYF. CDR3 in DNA: TGTGCCACCAGTGAAAGTGGGTCTAGCGGGGACCAAGAGACCCAGTACTTC.